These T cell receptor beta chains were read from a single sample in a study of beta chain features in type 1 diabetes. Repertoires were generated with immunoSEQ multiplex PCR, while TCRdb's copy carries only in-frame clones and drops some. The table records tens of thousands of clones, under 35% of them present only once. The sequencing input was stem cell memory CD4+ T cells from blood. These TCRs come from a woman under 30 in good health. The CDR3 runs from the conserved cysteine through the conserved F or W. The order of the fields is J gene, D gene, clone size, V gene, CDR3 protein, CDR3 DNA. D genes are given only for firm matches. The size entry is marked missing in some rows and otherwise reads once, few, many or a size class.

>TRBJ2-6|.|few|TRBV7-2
CASSLAVLSGANVLTF
TGTGCCAGCAGCTTAGCCGTCCTCTCTGGGGCCAACGTCCTGACTTTC
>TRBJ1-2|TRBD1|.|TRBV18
CASSPPTGDLNYGYTF
TGTGCCAGCTCACCACCGACAGGGGACCTGAACTATGGCTACACCTTC
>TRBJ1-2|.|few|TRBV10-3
CATETDNNYGYTF
TGTGCCACAGAGACAGATAATAACTATGGCTACACCTTC
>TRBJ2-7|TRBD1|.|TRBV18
CASSPGTGSRSEQYF
TGTGCCAGCTCACCCGGGACAGGGTCGAGGAGCGAGCAGTACTTC
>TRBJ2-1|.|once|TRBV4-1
CASRLPGGPYNEQFF
TGCGCCAGCAGGCTGCCGGGCGGGCCCTACAATGAGCAGTTCTTC
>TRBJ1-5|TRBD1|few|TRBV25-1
CASSEKPRTGVGQPQHF
TGTGCCAGCAGTGAAAAACCGCGGACAGGGGTAGGTCAGCCCCAGCATTTT
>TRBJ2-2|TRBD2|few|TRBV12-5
CASGLGGLVAGELFF
TGTGCTAGTGGTTTGGGGGGACTAGTGGCCGGGGAGCTGTTTTTT
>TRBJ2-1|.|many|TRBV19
CASLDWRYNEQFF
TGTGCCAGTCTAGATTGGCGCTACAATGAGCAGTTCTTC
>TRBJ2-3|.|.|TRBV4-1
CASSHVGASTDTQYF
TGCGCCAGCAGCCACGTGGGGGCTAGCACAGATACGCAGTATTTT
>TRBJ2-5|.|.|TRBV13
CASSLDGRGGTQYF
TGTGCCAGCAGCTTGGACGGCCGAGGGGGGACCCAGTACTTC
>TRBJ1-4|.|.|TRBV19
CASRIGSSTNEKLFF
TGTGCCAGTCGGATCGGGAGTTCAACTAATGAAAAACTGTTTTTT
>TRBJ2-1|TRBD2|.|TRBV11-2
CASSPSPGGRDEQFF
TGTGCCAGCAGCCCAAGTCCGGGAGGGCGGGATGAGCAGTTCTTC
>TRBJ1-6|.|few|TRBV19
CASRLQPQGWNSPLHF
TGTGCCAGTAGACTCCAGCCGCAGGGCTGGAATTCACCCCTCCACTTT
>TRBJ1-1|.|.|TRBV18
CASSPVGEMNTEAFF
TGTGCCAGCTCACCCGTCGGGGAGATGAACACTGAAGCTTTCTTT
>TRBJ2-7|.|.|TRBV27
CASSSPHRGIEQYF
TGTGCCAGCAGTTCGCCCCACCGGGGAATCGAGCAGTACTTC
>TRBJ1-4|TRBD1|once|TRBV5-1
CASSLWSRRGPLGEKLFF
TGCGCCAGCAGCTTGTGGAGCCGCAGGGGGCCTTTAGGCGAAAAACTGTTTTTT
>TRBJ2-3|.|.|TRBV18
CASSPVSSTDTQYF
TGTGCCAGCTCACCGGTTAGTAGCACAGATACGCAGTATTTT
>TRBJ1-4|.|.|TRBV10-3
CAISGTGGEKLFF
TGTGCCATCAGTGGAACAGGAGGGGAAAAACTGTTTTTT
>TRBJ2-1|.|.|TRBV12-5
CASGLAGLSSYNEQFF
TGTGCTAGTGGTTTAGCGGGCCTTAGCTCCTACAATGAGCAGTTCTTC
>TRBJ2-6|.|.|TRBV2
CASSGYRDSGANVLTF
TGTGCCAGCAGTGGTTACAGGGATTCCGGGGCCAACGTCCTGACTTTC
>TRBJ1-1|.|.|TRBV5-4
CASSLAGQNTEAFF
TGTGCCAGCAGCTTGGCAGGGCAGAACACTGAAGCTTTCTTT
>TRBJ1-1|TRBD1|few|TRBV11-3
CASSFGTGWHTEAFF
TGTGCCAGCAGCTTCGGGACAGGTTGGCACACTGAAGCTTTCTTT
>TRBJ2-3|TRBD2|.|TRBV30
CAWNLAGGDTQYF
TGTGCCTGGAACCTAGCGGGGGGAGATACGCAGTATTTT
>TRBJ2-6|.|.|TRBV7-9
CASSLGAGSSGANVLTF
TGTGCCAGCAGCTTAGGGGCCGGATCCTCTGGGGCCAACGTCCTGACTTTC
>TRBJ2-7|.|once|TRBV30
CAWRGTLEGYEQYF
TGTGCCTGGAGAGGAACCCTCGAGGGCTACGAGCAGTACTTC
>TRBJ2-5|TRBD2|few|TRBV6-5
CASSYTSGRFAETQYF
TGTGCCAGCAGTTACACTAGCGGGAGATTTGCAGAGACCCAGTACTTC
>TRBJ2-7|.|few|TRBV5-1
CASSFSASSYEQYF
TGCGCCAGCAGCTTTTCAGCTAGCTCCTACGAGCAGTACTTC
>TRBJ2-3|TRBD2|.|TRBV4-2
CASSQERLPGLAIDTQYF
TGTGCCAGCAGCCAAGAAAGGTTGCCGGGACTAGCGATAGATACGCAGTATTTT
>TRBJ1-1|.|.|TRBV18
CASSPRSGVGNTEAFF
TGTGCCAGCTCACCAAGATCGGGGGTAGGGAACACTGAAGCTTTCTTT
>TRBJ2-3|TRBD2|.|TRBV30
CAWHNVGGDTQYF
TGTGCCTGGCATAACGTCGGGGGGGATACGCAGTATTTT
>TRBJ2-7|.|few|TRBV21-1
CASSKEGQGSYEQYF
TGTGCCAGCAGCAAGGAGGGACAGGGCTCCTACGAGCAGTACTTC
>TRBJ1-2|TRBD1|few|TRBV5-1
CASRPGTEGYGYTF
TGCGCCAGCAGGCCTGGGACAGAGGGCTATGGCTACACCTTC
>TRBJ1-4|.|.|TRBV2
CASSSGFTIEKLFF
TGTGCCAGCAGTTCAGGTTTTACCATAGAAAAACTGTTTTTT
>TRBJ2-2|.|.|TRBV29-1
CSAEEMGGGNTGELFF
TGCAGCGCCGAAGAAATGGGGGGTGGAAACACCGGGGAGCTGTTTTTT
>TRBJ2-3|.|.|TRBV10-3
CAISAQRDTQYF
TGTGCCATCAGTGCCCAGCGGGATACGCAGTATTTT
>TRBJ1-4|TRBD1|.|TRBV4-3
CASSLRDREELFF
TGCGCCAGCAGCCTCCGGGACAGAGAAGAACTGTTTTTT
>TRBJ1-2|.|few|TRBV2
CASSTGQPNYGYTF
TGTGCCAGCAGTACAGGACAGCCTAACTATGGCTACACCTTC
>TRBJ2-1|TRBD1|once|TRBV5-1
CASSRDSSSYNEQFF
TGCGCCAGCAGCCGGGACAGCAGCTCCTACAATGAGCAGTTCTTC
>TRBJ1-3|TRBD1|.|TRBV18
CASSPDRAGNTIYF
TGTGCCAGCTCACCCGACAGGGCTGGAAACACCATATATTTT
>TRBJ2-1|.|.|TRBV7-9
CASSLTQTNEQFF
TGTGCCAGCAGCTTAACCCAGACAAATGAGCAGTTCTTC